This entry lists 16 T cell receptor beta chains sequenced from one sample in a study of post-analysis software for immune sequencing data. Findings and limits, study-wide: Patients had higher frequencies than controls of four to six TRBV segments, including TRBV5-6, TRBV5-1 and TRBV20-1.

Unique molecular identifiers were present in the TCR beta cDNA libraries. TCRdb analysed the PCR reads with MiXCR anew, one entry per CDR3 protein. The sample gives 250,000 to 300,000 distinct CDR3 sequences, 35% to 45% of which show up once; around 4.8% is in the top ten. No antigens are known for them. The specimen sequenced was blood. The receptors were gathered from a girl aged 5-17 years with multiple sclerosis.

Details on this clonotype: A junction boundary mismatches the germline segment, possibly from a read error. V is TRBV14 and J is TRBJ2-7; D is undetermined. TRBJ2-5 explains the end of the DNA better; the J call may be wrong. Germline V gives CDR1 SGHDN, CDR2 FVKESK. CDR3 length: 15 residues. The CDR3 DNA reads as TGTGCCGGCAGCCCCCGACAAGTTCGAGGAGAGACCCAGTACTTC. Residues: CAGSPRQVRGETQYF.

This clonotype was counted between two and nine times. The chain combines TRBV5-1 with TRBJ2-4, with D possibly being TRBD2 (6 bases). Trimming left V 5 bases short and J 0 bases short, with 21 bases between. Germline loops: CDR1 SGHRS, CDR2 YFSETQ. This CDR3 comprises 18 residues. Here the CDR3 reads CASRVGLAKAVAKNIQYF. DNA for the CDR3: TGCGCCAGCAGGGTCGGGCTAGCGAAAGCCGTAGCCAAAAACATTCAGTACTTC. The full variable domain, completed using reference TRBV5-1 and TRBJ2-4, is KAGVTQTPRYLIKTRGQQVTLSCSPISGHRSVSWYQQTPGQGLQFLFEYFSETQRNKGNFPGRFSGRQFSNSRSEMNVSTLELGDSALYLCASRVGLAKAVAKNIQYFGAGTRLSVL.

The chain uses TRBV15 and TRBJ2-7; 7 bases agree with TRBD1. Germline assignment: CDR1 LNHNV and CDR2 YYDKDF (reference sequence). With 5 bases clipped from V and 5 bases from J, the junction kept 12 bases outside the gene matches. The CDR3 loop spans 15 amino acids. The CDR3 nucleotides are TGTGCCACCAGCCGTCCCGGGACAGCTTCCCACGAGCAGTACTTC. Protein sequence: CATSRPGTASHEQYF.

Sample share makes this clonotype medium-sized. The chain carries TRBV12-3 or TRBV12-4 and TRBJ1-1; D unclear. V shed 7 bases and J shed 11 bases, with 11 bases lying between them. CDR3 size: 10 residues. CDR3 sequence reads: CASIVGRAFF. The CDR3 DNA is TGTGCCAGCATCGTGGGAAGGGCTTTCTTT.

About this clonotype itself: Just one base apart from a much larger clone, this may be a read error. The CDR3 sequence: CASSSSGSPDNEQYF. In DNA form, the CDR3 reads TGTGCCAGCAGCTCTAGCGGGAGTCCCGACAATGAGCAGTACTTC. This chain uses TRBV7-2 with TRBJ2-7; 10 bases map to TRBD2. V trimming: 4 bases; J trimming: 7 bases; junction bases outside the gene matches: 10. This CDR3 has 15 amino acids. From germline, CDR1 is SGHTA and CDR2 FQGNSA.

The table lists this clonotype with a few counts. V is TRBV9 and J is TRBJ2-1; no reliable D call. This CDR3 is built from 13 residues. Germline assignment: CDR1 SGDLS and CDR2 YYNGEE. Trimming pared 0 bases from V and 8 bases from J, leaving 9 bases between. The CDR3: CASSVENIYEQFF. For the CDR3, the DNA is TGTGCCAGCAGCGTAGAGAACATCTATGAGCAGTTCTTC. Complete variable domain (other parts from reference TRBV9 and TRBJ2-1): DSGVTQTPKHLITATGQRVTLRCSPRSGDLSVYWYQQSLDQGLQFLIQYYNGEERAKGNILERFSAQQFPDLHSELNLSSLELGDSALYFCASSVENIYEQFFGPGTRLTVL.

The gene calls are TRBV12-3 or TRBV12-4 and TRBJ2-1; 7 bases are shared with TRBD2. V gave up 0 bases and J gave up 8 bases; unmatched junction bases: 7. CDR3 length: 15 amino acids. The CDR3 DNA reads as TGTGCCAGCAGTTTAGCAGCGGGAAGGGTGGATGAGCAGTTCTTC. It codes for CASSLAAGRVDEQFF.

Ten or more counts support this clonotype. V gene TRBV12-3 or TRBV12-4 combines with J gene TRBJ2-5; a weak D match, TRBD1 (5 bases). V was pared by 3 bases and J by 2 bases, with 7 bases between. The CDR3 covers 13 residues. The CDR3 DNA follows: TGTGCCAGCAGTTTCAGGGCACAAGAGACCCAGTACTTC. It codes for CASSFRAQETQYF.

This clonotype has ten or more counts. The chain combines TRBV7-8 with TRBJ2-1; 9 nucleotides line up with TRBD2. This CDR3 is built from 15 residues. From germline, CDR1 is SGHVS and CDR2 FQNEAQ. The trim removed 3 bases at V and 6 bases at J, leaving 6 bases unmatched. The CDR3 loop is CASSLVASGANEQFF. The CDR3 DNA is TGTGCCAGCAGCTTGGTGGCTAGCGGGGCCAATGAGCAGTTCTTC.

This clonotype was counted many times. The genes are TRBV11-2 and TRBJ2-7; 7 positions match TRBD1. The V and J ends lost 7 bases and 0 bases, in that order; junction bases with no gene match: 6. The germline V gene has CDR1 SGHAT and CDR2 FQNNGV. This CDR3 comprises 14 residues. This chain's CDR3 is CASTWAGGSYEQYF. CDR3 nucleotide sequence: TGTGCCAGCACCTGGGCAGGGGGCTCCTACGAGCAGTACTTC.

This clonotype was seen ten or more times. V gene TRBV7-9 combines with J gene TRBJ1-4; no clear D gene. The ends were cut back, 3 bases at V and 3 bases at J, with 8 bases in the middle. The CDR3 loop spans 14 amino acids. In germline, CDR1 is SEHNR, CDR2 FQNEAQ (reference sequence). The CDR3 bases are TGTGCCAGCAGCTTCGTACAGTCTAATGAAAAACTGTTTTTT. This encodes CASSFVQSNEKLFF.

The rearrangement joins TRBV10-3 to TRBJ1-2; perhaps TRBD1 as D (5 bases). Trimming left V 8 bases short and J 3 bases short, with 13 bases between. The length of the CDR3 is 13 residues. Looked up from germline, CDR1 is ENHRY and CDR2 is SYGVKD. CDR3 DNA: TGTGCCATCGGGACCGAGGTTGACTATGGCTACACCTTC. This encodes CAIGTEVDYGYTF.

Concerning this clonotype itself: A much larger clone differs by one base, so this may be a read error. The rearrangement links TRBV5-1 to TRBJ1-2; perhaps TRBD1 as D (6 bases). CDR3 length: 15 residues. In germline, CDR1 is SGHRS, CDR2 YFSETQ. The CDR3 DNA sequence: TGCGCCAGCAACTTGGGACACCAAGGGAACTATGGCTACACCTTC. It translates to CASNLGHQGNYGYTF.

This chain links TRBV12-3 or TRBV12-4 with TRBJ2-7, with D possibly TRBD2 on 5 matching bases. Trimming shortened V by 0 bases and J by 2 bases, and 8 bases separated the two germline ends. There are 14 residues in the CDR3. The CDR3 DNA is TGTGCCAGCAGTTTAGCGGGAGTGGCCTACGAGCAGTACTTC. Protein: CASSLAGVAYEQYF.

Details on this clonotype: With a much larger clone just one base away, this may be a read error. The CDR3 here is CASGWVPDTQYF. Written as DNA, the CDR3 is TGTGCCAGCGGATGGGTGCCAGATACGCAGTATTTT. The chain employs TRBV12-3 or TRBV12-4 and TRBJ2-3; no clear D gene. The CDR3 extends over 12 amino acids. V lost 8 bases and J lost 4, with 10 bases in between.

Comments on this clonotype: One end of the junction varies from germline; a read error may be responsible. J is TRBJ2-5 and V is TRBV20-1, with D perhaps matching TRBD2 (7 bases). The length of the CDR3 is 15 residues. In germline, CDR1 is DFQATT, CDR2 SNEGSKA (reference sequence). The CDR3 DNA is TGTAGTGCTCCGGGGGGCAGGGTGACGCGGGATGAGCAGTACTTC. Translating gives CSAPGGRVTRDEQYF.